The source of this T cell receptor beta chain is a study of CD8+CD57+ T cells in acquired aplastic anemia. For CDR3 and TCR beta VDJ profiling, genomic DNA was the template used. MiXCR, applied by TCRdb to the reads, yields one record per CDR3 protein. The sample lists approximately 150,000 distinct CDR3 sequences; 70% to 75% were seen once. In patients chosen for sequencing, flow cytometry had shown CD8+CD57+ cell expansion. The CDR3 loop spans 13 amino acids. The germline V and J ends were trimmed by 0 bases and 5 bases, with 10 bases remaining between them. Germline V gene lookup returns CDR1 DFQATT and CDR2 SNEGSKA (reference sequence).

This TCR was recovered from a human donor with aplastic anemia. The specimen was sorted CD4+, CD8+, or CD8+CD57+ T cells (not recorded which) from PBMCs. The V call is TRBV20-1, the J call TRBJ1-2; D uncertain. This chain's CDR3 is CSARDTDSYGYTF. CDR3 sequence (DNA): TGCAGTGCTAGAGATACGGATTCATATGGCTACACCTTC.